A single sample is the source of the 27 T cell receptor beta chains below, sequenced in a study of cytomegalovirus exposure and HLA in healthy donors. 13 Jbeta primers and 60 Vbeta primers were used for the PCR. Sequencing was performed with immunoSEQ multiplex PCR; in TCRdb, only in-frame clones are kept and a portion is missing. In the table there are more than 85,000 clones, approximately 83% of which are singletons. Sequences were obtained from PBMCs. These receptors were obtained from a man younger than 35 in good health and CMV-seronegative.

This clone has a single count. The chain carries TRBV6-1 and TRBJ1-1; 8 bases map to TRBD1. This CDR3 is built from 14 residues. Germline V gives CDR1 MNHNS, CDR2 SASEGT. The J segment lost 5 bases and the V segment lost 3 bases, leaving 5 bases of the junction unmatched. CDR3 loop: CASSDRQGATEAFF. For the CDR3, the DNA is TGTGCCAGCAGTGACCGGCAGGGGGCAACTGAAGCTTTCTTT.

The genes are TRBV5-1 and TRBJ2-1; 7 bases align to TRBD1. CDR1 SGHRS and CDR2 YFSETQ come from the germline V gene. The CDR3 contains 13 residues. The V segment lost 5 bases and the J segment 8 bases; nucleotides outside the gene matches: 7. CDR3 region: CASRRQGKDEQFF. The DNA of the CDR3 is TGCGCCAGCAGGAGACAGGGTAAGGATGAGCAGTTCTTC.

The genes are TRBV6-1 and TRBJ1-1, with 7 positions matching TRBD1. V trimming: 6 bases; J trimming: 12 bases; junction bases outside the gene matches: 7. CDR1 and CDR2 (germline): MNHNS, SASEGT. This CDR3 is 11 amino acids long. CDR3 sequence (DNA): TGTGCCAGCAGCCTAGAGGGGGCTACTTTCTTT. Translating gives CASSLEGATFF.

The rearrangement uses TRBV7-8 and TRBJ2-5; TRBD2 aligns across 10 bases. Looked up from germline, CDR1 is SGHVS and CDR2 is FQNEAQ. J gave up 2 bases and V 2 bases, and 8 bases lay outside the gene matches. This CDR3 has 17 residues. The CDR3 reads CASSLLVLAGGQETQYF. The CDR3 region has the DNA TGTGCCAGCAGCTTATTAGTTTTAGCGGGAGGACAAGAGACCCAGTACTTC. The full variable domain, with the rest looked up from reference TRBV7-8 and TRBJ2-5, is GAGVSQSPRYKVAKRGQDVALRCDPISGHVSLFWYQQALGQGPEFLTYFQNEAQLDKSGLPSDRFFAERPEGSVSTLKIQRTQQEDSAVYLCASSLLVLAGGQETQYFGPGTRLLVL.

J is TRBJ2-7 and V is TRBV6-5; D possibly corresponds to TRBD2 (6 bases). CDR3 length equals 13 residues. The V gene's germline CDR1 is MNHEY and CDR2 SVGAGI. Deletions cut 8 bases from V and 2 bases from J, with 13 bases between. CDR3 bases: TGTGCCAGCTCCCCGGGAGCCCCCTACGAGCAGTACTTC. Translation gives CASSPGAPYEQYF.

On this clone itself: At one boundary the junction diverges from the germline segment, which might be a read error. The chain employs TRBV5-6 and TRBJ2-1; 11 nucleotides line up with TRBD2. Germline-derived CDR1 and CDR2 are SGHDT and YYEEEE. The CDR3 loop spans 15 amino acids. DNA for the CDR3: TGTGCCAGCAGTTTGGGACTAGCGGCTTACAATGAGCAGTTCTTC. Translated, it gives CASSLGLAAYNEQFF.

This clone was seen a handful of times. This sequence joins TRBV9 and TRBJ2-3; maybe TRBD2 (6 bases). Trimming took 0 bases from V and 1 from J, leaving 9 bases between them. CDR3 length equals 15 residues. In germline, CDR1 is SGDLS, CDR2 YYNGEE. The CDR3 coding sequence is TGTGCCAGCAGCGTAGACGGGAGAGGCACAGATACGCAGTATTTT. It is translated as CASSVDGRGTDTQYF. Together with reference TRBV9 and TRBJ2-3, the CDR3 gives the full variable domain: DSGVTQTPKHLITATGQRVTLRCSPRSGDLSVYWYQQSLDQGLQFLIQYYNGEERAKGNILERFSAQQFPDLHSELNLSSLELGDSALYFCASSVDGRGTDTQYFGPGTRLTVL.

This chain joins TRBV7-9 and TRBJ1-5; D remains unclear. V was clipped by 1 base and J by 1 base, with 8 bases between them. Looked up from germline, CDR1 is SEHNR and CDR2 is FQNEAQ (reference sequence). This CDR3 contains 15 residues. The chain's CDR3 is CASSLGGASNQPQHF. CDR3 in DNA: TGTGCCAGCAGCTTAGGAGGCGCGAGCAATCAGCCCCAGCATTTT.

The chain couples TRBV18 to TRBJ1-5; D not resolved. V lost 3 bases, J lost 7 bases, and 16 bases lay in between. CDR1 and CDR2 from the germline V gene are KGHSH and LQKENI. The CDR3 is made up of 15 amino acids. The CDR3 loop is CASSPREEGRQPQHF. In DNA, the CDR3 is TGTGCCAGCTCACCGCGGGAGGAGGGTAGACAGCCCCAGCATTTT.

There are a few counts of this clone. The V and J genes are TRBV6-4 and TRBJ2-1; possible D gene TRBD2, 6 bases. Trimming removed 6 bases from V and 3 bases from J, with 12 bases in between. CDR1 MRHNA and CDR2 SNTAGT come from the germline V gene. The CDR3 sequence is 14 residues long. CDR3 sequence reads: CASSREFYYNEQFF. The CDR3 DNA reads TGTGCCAGCAGCCGGGAGTTTTACTACAATGAGCAGTTCTTC.

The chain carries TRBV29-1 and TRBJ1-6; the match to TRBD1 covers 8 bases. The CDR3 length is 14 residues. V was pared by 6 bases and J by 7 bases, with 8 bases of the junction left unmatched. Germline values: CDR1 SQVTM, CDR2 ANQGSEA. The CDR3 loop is CSVRSGGRNSPLHF. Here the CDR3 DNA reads TGCAGCGTGCGATCAGGGGGCAGGAATTCACCCCTCCACTTT. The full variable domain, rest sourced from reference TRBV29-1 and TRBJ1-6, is SAVISQKPSRDICQRGTSLTIQCQVDSQVTMMFWYRQQPGQSLTLIATANQGSEATYESGFVIDKFPISRPNLTFSTLTVSNMSPEDSSIYLCSVRSGGRNSPLHFGNGTRLTVT.

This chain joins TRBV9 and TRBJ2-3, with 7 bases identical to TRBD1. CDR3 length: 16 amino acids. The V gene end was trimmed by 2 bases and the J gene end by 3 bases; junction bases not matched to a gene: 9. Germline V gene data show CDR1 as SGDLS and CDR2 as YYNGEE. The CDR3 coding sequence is TGTGCCAGCAGCGTGGGAGAGGGGGCTAGGACAGATACGCAGTATTTT. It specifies CASSVGEGARTDTQYF.

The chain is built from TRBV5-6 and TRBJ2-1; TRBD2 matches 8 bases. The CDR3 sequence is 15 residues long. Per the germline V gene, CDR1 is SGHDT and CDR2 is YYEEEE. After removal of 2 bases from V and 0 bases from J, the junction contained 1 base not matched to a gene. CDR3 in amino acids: CASSFGTSSYNEQFF. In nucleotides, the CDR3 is TGTGCCAGCAGCTTCGGGACTAGCTCCTACAATGAGCAGTTCTTC.

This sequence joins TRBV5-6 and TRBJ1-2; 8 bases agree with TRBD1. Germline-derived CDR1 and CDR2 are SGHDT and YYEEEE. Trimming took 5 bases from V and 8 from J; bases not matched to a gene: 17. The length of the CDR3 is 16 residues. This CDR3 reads CASRVSGGFRVGGYTF. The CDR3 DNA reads TGTGCCAGCAGAGTGTCAGGGGGCTTCCGAGTTGGAGGCTACACCTTC.

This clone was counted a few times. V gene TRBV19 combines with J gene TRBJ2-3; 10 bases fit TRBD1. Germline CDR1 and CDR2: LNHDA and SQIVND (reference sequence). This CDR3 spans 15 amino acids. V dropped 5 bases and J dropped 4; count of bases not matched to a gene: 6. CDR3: CASSPRQGASDTQYF. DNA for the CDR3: TGTGCCAGTAGTCCCCGACAGGGGGCCTCAGATACGCAGTATTTT. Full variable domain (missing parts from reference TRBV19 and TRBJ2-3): DGGITQSPKYLFRKEGQNVTLSCEQNLNHDAMYWYRQDPGQGLRLIYYSQIVNDFQKGDIAEGYSVSREKKESFPLTVTSAQKNPTAFYLCASSPRQGASDTQYFGPGTRLTVL.

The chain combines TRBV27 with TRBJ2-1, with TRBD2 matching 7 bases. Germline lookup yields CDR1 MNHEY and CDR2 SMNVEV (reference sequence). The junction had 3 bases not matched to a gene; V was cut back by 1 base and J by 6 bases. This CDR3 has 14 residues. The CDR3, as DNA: TGTGCCAGCAGTTTATATCGCGGGAGCAATGAGCAGTTCTTC. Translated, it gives CASSLYRGSNEQFF.

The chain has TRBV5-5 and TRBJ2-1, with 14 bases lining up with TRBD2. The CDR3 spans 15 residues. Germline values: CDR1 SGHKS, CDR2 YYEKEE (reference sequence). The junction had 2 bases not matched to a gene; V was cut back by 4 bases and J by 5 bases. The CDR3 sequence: CASSTTSGRDNEQFF. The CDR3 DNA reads TGTGCCAGCAGCACGACTAGCGGGAGGGACAATGAGCAGTTCTTC.

The chain's CDR3 is CASSLAGAEAFF. DNA for the CDR3: TGTGCCAGCAGTTTAGCAGGGGCTGAAGCTTTCTTT. The chain links TRBV28 to TRBJ1-1, with D possibly being TRBD1 (6 bases). This CDR3 spans 12 amino acids. Germline V gene lookup returns CDR1 MDHEN and CDR2 SYDVKM. V lost 2 bases to trimming and J lost 6 bases, with 7 bases between them.

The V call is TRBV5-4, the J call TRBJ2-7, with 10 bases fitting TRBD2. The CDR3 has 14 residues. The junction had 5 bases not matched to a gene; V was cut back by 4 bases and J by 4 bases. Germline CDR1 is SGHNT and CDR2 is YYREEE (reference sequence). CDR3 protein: CASSQGAGGYEQYF. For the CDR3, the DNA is TGTGCCAGCAGCCAGGGAGCGGGAGGGTACGAGCAGTACTTC.

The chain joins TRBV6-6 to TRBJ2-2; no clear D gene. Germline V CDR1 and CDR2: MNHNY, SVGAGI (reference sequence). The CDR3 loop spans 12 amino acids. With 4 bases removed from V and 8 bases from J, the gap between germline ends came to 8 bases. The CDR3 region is CASSSQEGELFF. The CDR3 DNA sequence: TGTGCCAGCAGTTCCCAGGAAGGGGAGCTGTTTTTT.

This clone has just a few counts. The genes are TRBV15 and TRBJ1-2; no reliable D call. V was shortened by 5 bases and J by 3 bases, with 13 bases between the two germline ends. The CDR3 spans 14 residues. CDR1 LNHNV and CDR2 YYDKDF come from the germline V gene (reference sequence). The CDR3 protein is CATSSQWQDYGYTF. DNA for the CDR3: TGTGCCACCAGCTCGCAGTGGCAGGACTATGGCTACACCTTC.

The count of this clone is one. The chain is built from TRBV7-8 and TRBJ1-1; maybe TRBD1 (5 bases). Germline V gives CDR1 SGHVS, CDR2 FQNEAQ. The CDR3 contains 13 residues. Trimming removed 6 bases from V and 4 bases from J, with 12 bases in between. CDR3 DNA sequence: TGTGCCAGCAGTCCGGGGGGTCCCACTGAAGCTTTCTTT. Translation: CASSPGGPTEAFF.

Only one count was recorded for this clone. The CDR3 sequence is CASSLRDFLSVDEQFF. CDR3 DNA sequence: TGTGCCAGCAGCCTCCGGGACTTTCTGTCGGTGGATGAGCAGTTCTTC. The chain employs TRBV11-2 and TRBJ2-1; TRBD2 is a possible D gene (6 bases). The CDR3 has 16 residues. Germline V gives CDR1 SGHAT, CDR2 FQNNGV. With 5 bases removed from V and 8 bases from J, the gap between germline ends came to 22 bases.

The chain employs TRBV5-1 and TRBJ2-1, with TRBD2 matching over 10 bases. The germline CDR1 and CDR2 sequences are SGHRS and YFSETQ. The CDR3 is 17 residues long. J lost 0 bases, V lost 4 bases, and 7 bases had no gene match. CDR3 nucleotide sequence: TGCGCCAGCAGCCCGCGGACTAGCGGCAACTCCTACAATGAGCAGTTCTTC. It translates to CASSPRTSGNSYNEQFF. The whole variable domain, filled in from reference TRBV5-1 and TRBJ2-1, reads KAGVTQTPRYLIKTRGQQVTLSCSPISGHRSVSWYQQTPGQGLQFLFEYFSETQRNKGNFPGRFSGRQFSNSRSEMNVSTLELGDSALYLCASSPRTSGNSYNEQFFGPGTRLTVL.

The CDR3 loop is CASSERAYNEQFF. CDR3 in DNA: TGTGCCAGCAGTGAACGGGCCTACAATGAGCAGTTCTTC. The gene calls are TRBV2 and TRBJ2-1; D remains ambiguous. V was clipped by 2 bases and J by 2 bases, with 4 bases between them. The CDR3 runs to 13 residues. Germline assignment: CDR1 SNHLY and CDR2 FYNNEI. Based on the CDR3 plus reference TRBV2 and TRBJ2-1, the full variable domain is EPEVTQTPSHQVTQMGQEVILRCVPISNHLYFYWYRQILGQKVEFLVSFYNNEISEKSEIFDDQFSVERPDGSNFTLKIRSTKLEDSAMYFCASSERAYNEQFFGPGTRLTVL.

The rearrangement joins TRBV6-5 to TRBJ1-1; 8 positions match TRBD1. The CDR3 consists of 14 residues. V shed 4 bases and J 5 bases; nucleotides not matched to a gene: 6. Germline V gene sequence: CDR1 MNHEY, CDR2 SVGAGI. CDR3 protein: CASSSGQGWTEAFF. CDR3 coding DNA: TGTGCCAGCAGTTCCGGACAGGGATGGACTGAAGCTTTCTTT.

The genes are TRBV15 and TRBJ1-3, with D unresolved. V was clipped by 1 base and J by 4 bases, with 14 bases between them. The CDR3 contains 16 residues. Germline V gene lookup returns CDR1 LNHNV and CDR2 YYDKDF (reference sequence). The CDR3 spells CATSRGRGHLGNTIYF. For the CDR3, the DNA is TGTGCCACCAGCAGAGGTAGAGGGCATTTGGGAAACACCATATATTTT.